Listed below are T cell receptor beta chains from one sample, sequenced in a study of radiation and T cells in renal cell carcinoma. Only in-frame clones appear in the TCRdb table, and some are missing; sequencing was by immunoSEQ multiplex PCR. This table holds around 140,000 clones, about 88% found once. The sequencing used blood, collected from a patient whose treatment included radiotherapy and nephrectomy. These receptors all come from a woman in her sixties or seventies with renal cell carcinoma. The CDR3 runs from the conserved cysteine through the conserved F or W. Fields, in order: J gene, D gene, V gene, clone size, CDR3 protein, CDR3 DNA. D genes are given only for firm matches. Expanded clones are given a class, and other clones once, few, many or no size at all.

TRBJ1-2 | - | TRBV6-5 | - | CASSWGQGSNYGYTF | TGTGCCAGCAGTTGGGGCCAGGGATCTAACTATGGCTACACCTTC
TRBJ2-7 | - | TRBV9 | - | CASSSTGDEQYF | TGTGCCAGCAGCTCCACAGGCGACGAGCAGTACTTC
TRBJ1-1 | - | TRBV5-1 | - | CASSLSQNTEAFF | TGCGCCAGCAGCTTGAGCCAGAACACTGAAGCTTTCTTT
TRBJ2-7 | - | TRBV6-6 | - | CASSPGTVYEQYF | TGTGCCAGCAGTCCCGGGACGGTCTACGAGCAGTACTTC
TRBJ2-2 | TRBD1 | TRBV7-2 | - | CASSLEGAQVTGELFF | TGTGCCAGCAGCTTAGAGGGGGCGCAGGTCACCGGGGAGCTGTTTTTT
TRBJ2-2 | - | TRBV6-6 | - | CASRPLPDTGELFF | TGTGCCAGCAGGCCGCTCCCCGACACCGGGGAGCTGTTTTTT
TRBJ1-5 | - | TRBV19 | once | CASKTSGNQPQHF | TGTGCCAGTAAGACTTCAGGAAATCAGCCCCAGCATTTT
TRBJ2-7 | TRBD2 | TRBV6-1 | - | CASSEALAGGWEQYF | TGTGCCAGCAGTGAAGCGCTAGCGGGGGGTTGGGAGCAGTACTTC
TRBJ2-3 | TRBD2 | TRBV7-2 | - | CASSSRSGGAFGDTQYF | TGTGCCAGCAGCTCCCGCAGCGGGGGGGCCTTCGGAGATACGCAGTATTTT
TRBJ1-5 | - | TRBV19 | - | CASSITGGAKASNQPQHF | TGTGCCAGTAGTATCACCGGGGGGGCAAAAGCTAGCAATCAGCCCCAGCATTTT
TRBJ1-4 | - | TRBV19 | - | CASSKTSVGEKLFF | TGTGCCAGTAGTAAGACAAGTGTGGGTGAAAAACTGTTTTTT
TRBJ1-2 | TRBD1 | TRBV19 | - | CASSTDRVYGYTF | TGTGCCAGTAGTACCGACAGGGTCTATGGCTACACCTTC
TRBJ2-2 | - | TRBV28 | - | CASSLTPFPSTGELFF | TGTGCCAGCAGTTTAACACCTTTTCCCTCCACCGGGGAGCTGTTTTTT
TRBJ2-1 | - | TRBV7-3 | - | CASSPPGLNNEQFF | TGTGCCAGCAGCCCGCCGGGACTTAACAATGAGCAGTTCTTC
TRBJ1-1 | - | TRBV29-1 | - | CSVQGGALNTEAFF | TGCAGCGTTCAAGGGGGGGCTTTGAACACTGAAGCTTTCTTT
TRBJ2-1 | - | TRBV7-2 | - | CVSSPGASNRVQFF | TGTGTCAGCAGTCCAGGGGCCTCGAATAGGGTGCAGTTCTTC
TRBJ2-3 | TRBD2 | TRBV27 | - | CASSVAGSDTQYF | TGTGCCAGCAGCGTAGCGGGGTCGGATACGCAGTATTTT
TRBJ1-1 | TRBD1 | TRBV7-2 | few | CASSTRQGLEAFF | TGTGCCAGCAGCACCCGACAGGGGCTTGAAGCTTTCTTT